This T cell receptor (beta chain) was documented in a study of identical twins. Overall study results and limits: Abundant beta clonotypes from cord blood had fewer insertions, unlike memory repertoires, which showed none.

A few counts support this clonotype. Its matching antigen is unknown. MiXCR, applied by TCRdb to the 5' RACE reads, yields one record per CDR3 protein. Here the sample spans about 890,000 distinct CDR3 sequences, 9% to 15% being singletons. The same sample was also studied in work on yellow fever vaccine responses in identical twins.

The specimen sequenced was PBMCs. This clonotype was obtained from a woman aged 18-35 years in good health.

Written as DNA, the CDR3 is TGTGCCAGCAGTATACTAGCCTCTTACAATGAGCAGTTCTTC. Amino acids: CASSILASYNEQFF. J is TRBJ2-1 and V is TRBV12-3 or TRBV12-4; maybe TRBD2 (6 bases). The CDR3 is 14 residues long. V was pared by 5 bases and J by 4 bases, with 12 bases between.